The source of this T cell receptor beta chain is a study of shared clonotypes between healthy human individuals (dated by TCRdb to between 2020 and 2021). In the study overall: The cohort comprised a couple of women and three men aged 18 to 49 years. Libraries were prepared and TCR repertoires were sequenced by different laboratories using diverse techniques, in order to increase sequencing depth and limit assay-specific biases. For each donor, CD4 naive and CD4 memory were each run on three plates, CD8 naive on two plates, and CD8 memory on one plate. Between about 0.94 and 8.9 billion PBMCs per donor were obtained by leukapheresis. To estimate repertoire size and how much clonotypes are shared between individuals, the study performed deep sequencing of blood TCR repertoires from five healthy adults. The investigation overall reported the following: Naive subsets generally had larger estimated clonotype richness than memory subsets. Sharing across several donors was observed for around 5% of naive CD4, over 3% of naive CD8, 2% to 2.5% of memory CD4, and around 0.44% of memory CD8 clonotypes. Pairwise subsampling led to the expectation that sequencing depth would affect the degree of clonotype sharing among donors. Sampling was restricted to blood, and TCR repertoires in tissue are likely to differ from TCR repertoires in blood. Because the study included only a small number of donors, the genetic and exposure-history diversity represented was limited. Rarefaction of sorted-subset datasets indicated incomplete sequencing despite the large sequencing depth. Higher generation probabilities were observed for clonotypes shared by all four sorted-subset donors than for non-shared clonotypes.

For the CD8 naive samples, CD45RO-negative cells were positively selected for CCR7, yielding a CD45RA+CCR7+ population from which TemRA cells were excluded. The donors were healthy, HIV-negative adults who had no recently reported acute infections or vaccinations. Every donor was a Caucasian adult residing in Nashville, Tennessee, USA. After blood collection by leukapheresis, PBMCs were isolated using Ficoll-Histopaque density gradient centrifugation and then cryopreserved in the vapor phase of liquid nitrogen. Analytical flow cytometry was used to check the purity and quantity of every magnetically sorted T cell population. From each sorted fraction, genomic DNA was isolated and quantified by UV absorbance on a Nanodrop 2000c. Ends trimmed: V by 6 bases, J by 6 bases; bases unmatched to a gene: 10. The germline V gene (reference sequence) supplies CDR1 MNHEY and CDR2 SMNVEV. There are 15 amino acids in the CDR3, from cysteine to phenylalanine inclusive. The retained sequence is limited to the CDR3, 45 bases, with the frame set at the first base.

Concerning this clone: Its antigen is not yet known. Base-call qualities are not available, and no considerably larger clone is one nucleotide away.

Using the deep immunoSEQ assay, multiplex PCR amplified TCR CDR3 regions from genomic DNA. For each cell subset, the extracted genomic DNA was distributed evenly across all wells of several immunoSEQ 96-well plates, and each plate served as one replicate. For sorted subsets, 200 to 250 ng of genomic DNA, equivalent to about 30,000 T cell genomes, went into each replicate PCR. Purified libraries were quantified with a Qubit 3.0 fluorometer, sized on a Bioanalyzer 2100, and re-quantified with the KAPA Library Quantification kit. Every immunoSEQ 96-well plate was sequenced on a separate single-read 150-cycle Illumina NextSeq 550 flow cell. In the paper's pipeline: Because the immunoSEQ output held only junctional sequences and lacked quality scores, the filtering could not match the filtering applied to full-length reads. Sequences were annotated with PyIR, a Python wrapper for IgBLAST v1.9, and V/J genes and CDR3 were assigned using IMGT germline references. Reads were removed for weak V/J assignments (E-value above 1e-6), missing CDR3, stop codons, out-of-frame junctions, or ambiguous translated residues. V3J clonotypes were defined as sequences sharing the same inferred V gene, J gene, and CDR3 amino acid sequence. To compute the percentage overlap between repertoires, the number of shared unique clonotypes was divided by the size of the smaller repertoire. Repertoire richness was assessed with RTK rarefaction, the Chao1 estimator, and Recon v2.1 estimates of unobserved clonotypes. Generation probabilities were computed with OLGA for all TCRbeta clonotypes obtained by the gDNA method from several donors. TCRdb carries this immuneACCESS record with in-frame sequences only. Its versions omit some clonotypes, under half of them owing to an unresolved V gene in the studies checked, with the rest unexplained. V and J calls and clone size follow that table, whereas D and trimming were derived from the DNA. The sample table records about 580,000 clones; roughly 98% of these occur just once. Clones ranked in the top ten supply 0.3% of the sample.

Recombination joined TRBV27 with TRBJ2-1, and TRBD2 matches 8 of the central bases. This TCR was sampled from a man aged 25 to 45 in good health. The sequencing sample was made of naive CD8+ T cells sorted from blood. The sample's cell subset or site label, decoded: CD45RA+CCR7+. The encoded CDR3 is CASSPTGGRPNEQFF. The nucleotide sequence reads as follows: TGTGCCAGCAGCCCGACGGGGGGGAGGCCCAATGAGCAGTTCTTC.